The rows below give T cell receptor beta chains drawn from one sample of a study of OX40 agonist ivuxolimab in advanced cancers. This table comes from immunoSEQ multiplex PCR, and its TCRdb copy is limited to in-frame clones, with some not included. The data show about 18,000 clones, approximately 80% seen once. The sequencing used CD4+ or CD8+ T cells sorted from blood, collected in a trial of the OX40 agonist ivuxolimab. The receptors derive from an adult with an advanced solid tumor such as melanoma, head and neck, liver or kidney cancer. The CDR3 runs from the conserved cysteine through the conserved F or W. The D gene is left open where the match is weak. Not every row has a clone size; where given, it reads once, few, many or a size class.

J gene	D gene	clone size	V gene	CDR3 DNA	CDR3 protein
TRBJ1-2	.	.	TRBV6-5	TGTGCCAGCAGATTTTGGGGAGATGGCTACACCTTC	CASRFWGDGYTF
TRBJ2-1	.	.	TRBV7-2	TGTGCCAGCAGCTATGGCACAGCCAGCTACAATGAGCAGTTCTTC	CASSYGTASYNEQFF
TRBJ2-3	.	.	TRBV11-3	TGTGCCAGCAGCTTAGGAGATACGCAGTATTTT	CASSLGDTQYF
TRBJ1-1	TRBD1	.	TRBV28	TGTGCCAGCAGGATCGGGACAGGGTTCAAGAACACTGAAGCTTTCTTT	CASRIGTGFKNTEAFF
TRBJ1-5	TRBD1	.	TRBV19	TGTGCCAGTAGGGGACAGGGTAGGAACAATCAGCCCCAGCATTTT	CASRGQGRNNQPQHF
TRBJ2-1	.	.	TRBV7-3	TGTGCCAGCAGTTCGGACGGCAACAATGAGCAGTTCTTC	CASSSDGNNEQFF
TRBJ2-1	.	.	TRBV9	TGTGCCAGCCGGGTCAATGAGCAGTTCTTC	CASRVNEQFF
TRBJ2-5	.	.	TRBV29-1	TGCAGCGCTGGACGCCTCCAAGAGACCCAGTACTTC	CSAGRLQETQYF
TRBJ2-7	TRBD1	once	TRBV7-2	TGTGCCAGCAGCTTAGCCATGGGACAGGGCGAGCAGTACTTC	CASSLAMGQGEQYF
TRBJ2-1	TRBD2	.	TRBV11-2	TGTGCCAGCGGAACCACTAGCGGGGGGGATAATGAGCAGTTCTTC	CASGTTSGGDNEQFF
TRBJ2-5	.	.	TRBV5-1	TGCGCCAGCAGCCGCTTAAACCAAGAGACCCAGTACTTC	CASSRLNQETQYF
TRBJ2-1	TRBD1	.	TRBV11-1	TGTGCCAGCAGCCCAAGTTGGACAGGGTTATACAATGAGCAGTTCTTC	CASSPSWTGLYNEQFF
TRBJ1-4	.	.	TRBV5-6	TGTGCCAGCAGCTTCCAAGGACACCCTAATGAAAAACTGTTTTTT	CASSFQGHPNEKLFF
TRBJ1-2	.	.	TRBV28	TGTGCCAGCAGTTTATGGGCCACAACCTTCTATGGCTACACCTTC	CASSLWATTFYGYTF
TRBJ1-5	.	.	TRBV6-5	TGTGCCAGCAGTTACTACACCCCCAGCACCCAGCCCCAGCATTTT	CASSYYTPSTQPQHF
TRBJ2-7	.	.	TRBV6-1	TGTGCCAGCAGTGAAGAACAAGGGTCCGAGCAGTACTTC	CASSEEQGSEQYF
TRBJ2-7	.	.	TRBV6-5	TGTGCCAGCAGTTACGCCGGACAGCTCGGCACCGAGCAGTACTTC	CASSYAGQLGTEQYF
TRBJ1-2	.	.	TRBV27	TGTGCCAGCAGTGTCGGTTTGGGAACAGCCCTTTCGGGCTACACCTTC	CASSVGLGTALSGYTF
TRBJ1-2	TRBD1	.	TRBV6-1	TGTGCCAGCAGTGGAGGGACAGGGGGCGCAAACTATGGCTACACCTTC	CASSGGTGGANYGYTF
TRBJ2-7	.	.	TRBV5-1	TGCGCCAGCAGCCCAAGTGCACTTGCATACGAGCAGTACTTC	CASSPSALAYEQYF
TRBJ1-1	.	once	TRBV11-2	TGTGCCAGCAGACAAGGGACCCCCGGGGGTGAAGCTTTCTTT	CASRQGTPGGEAFF
TRBJ2-1	.	.	TRBV5-1	TGCGCCAGCAGCACCTTACCGGGACAAGCGGTAGAGCAGTTCTTC	CASSTLPGQAVEQFF
TRBJ2-2	.	.	TRBV11-2	TGTGCCAGCAGCTTGGGCGGGGTGGGCACCGGGGAGCTGTTTTTT	CASSLGGVGTGELFF
TRBJ2-3	TRBD2	.	TRBV5-5	TGTGCCAGCAGCTTGGGGGGCTCTAGCGGGGGCGCAGATACGCAGTATTTT	CASSLGGSSGGADTQYF
TRBJ2-5	TRBD2	.	TRBV14	TGTGCCAGCAGTCCAAGAGGCGGGGGGCCCCAAGAGACCCAGTACTTC	CASSPRGGGPQETQYF
TRBJ2-3	.	.	TRBV11-1	TGTGCCAGCAGCTTAGACGGGGGCGGCACAGATACGCAGTATTTT	CASSLDGGGTDTQYF
TRBJ2-2	TRBD1	.	TRBV28	TGTGCCAGCAGTTCACAGGGGTCGGGTACCACCGGGGAGCTGTTTTTT	CASSSQGSGTTGELFF
TRBJ2-2	.	few	TRBV4-3	TGCGCCAGCAGCCGCAGGAGGAACACCGGGGAGCTGTTTTTT	CASSRRRNTGELFF
TRBJ2-1	TRBD2	.	TRBV11-3	TGTGCCAGCAGCGGAGCCATGGCTAGCGGGAAGAATGAGCAGTTCTTC	CASSGAMASGKNEQFF
TRBJ2-5	TRBD2	.	TRBV7-9	TGTGCCAGCAGCTTAGTTGCGGGGAGGGAAGAGACCCAGTACTTC	CASSLVAGREETQYF
TRBJ1-3	.	.	TRBV5-8	TGTGCCAGCAGCTCAGGGGTACACACCATATATTTT	CASSSGVHTIYF
TRBJ2-1	TRBD2	once	TRBV5-1	TGCGCCAGCAGCTGGGGGACTAGCGGGAGTCACAATGAGCAGTTCTTC	CASSWGTSGSHNEQFF
TRBJ2-2	.	.	TRBV4-2	TGTGCCAGCAGCCAAGTTGACGGGGGCGGGGAGCTGTTTTTT	CASSQVDGGGELFF
TRBJ2-5	TRBD2	.	TRBV7-2	TGTGCCAGCAGCTACCGGGGGGGCAGAGAGACCCAGTACTTC	CASSYRGGRETQYF
TRBJ1-2	.	.	TRBV30	TGTGCCTGGAGGGACCTTAACTATGGCTACACCTTC	CAWRDLNYGYTF
TRBJ1-2	TRBD1	large	TRBV30	TGTGCCTGGTGGGACAGGATCTATGGCTACACCTTC	CAWWDRIYGYTF
TRBJ1-2	.	.	TRBV7-9	TGTGCCAGCAGCTTAGGCTTCGGGACTCCGGAGGGCTACACCTTC	CASSLGFGTPEGYTF